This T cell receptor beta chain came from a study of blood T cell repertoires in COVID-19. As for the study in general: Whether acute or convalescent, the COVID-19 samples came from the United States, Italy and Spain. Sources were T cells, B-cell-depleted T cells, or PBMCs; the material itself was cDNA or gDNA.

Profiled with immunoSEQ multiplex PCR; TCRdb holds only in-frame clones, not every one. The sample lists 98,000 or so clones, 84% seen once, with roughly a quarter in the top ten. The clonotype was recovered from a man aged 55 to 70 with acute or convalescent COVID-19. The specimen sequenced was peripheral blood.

For the CDR3, the DNA is TGTGCCAGCAGCGACACTAGGGTTTACAGTAGCAATGAGCAGTTCTTC. Its translation is CASSDTRVYSSNEQFF. The rearrangement uses TRBV27 and TRBJ2-1; D perhaps matches TRBD2 (5 bases). The CDR3 extends over 16 amino acids. The V gene's germline CDR1 is MNHEY and CDR2 SMNVEV (reference sequence). The ends were cut back, 6 bases at V and 6 bases at J, with 21 bases in the middle.